These 10 T cell receptor beta chains were sequenced from one sample in a study of CD8+ T cells in alopecia areata. Treatment: oral pan-JAK inhibitor, 5-10 mg twice daily. Investigators isolated RNA and reverse transcribed it into cDNA to act as the sequencing template. The protocol was immunoSEQ multiplex PCR, while the TCRdb copy is restricted to in-frame clones and leaves out a portion. The sample records about 42,000 clones, about 71% being singletons. Sequenced here: CD8+ T cells sorted from blood, sampled at week 4, from a patient treated with tofacitinib. All receptors derive from a human donor with alopecia areata.

The chain carries TRBV29-1 and TRBJ2-7, with unresolved D. The CDR3 runs to 12 residues. Germline V CDR1 and CDR2: SQVTM, ANQGSEA. V was shortened by 3 bases and J by 4 bases, with 10 bases between the two germline ends. The CDR3 spells CSVEITDYEQYF. The CDR3 nucleotides read TGCAGCGTTGAGATAACAGATTACGAGCAGTACTTC.

This clone was observed a few times. This chain joins TRBV4-3 and TRBJ2-1, with 11 bases aligning to TRBD2. Germline V gene lookup returns CDR1 LGHNA and CDR2 YSLEER. J gave up 3 bases and V 4 bases, and 2 bases lay outside the gene matches. The CDR3 contains 15 residues. In DNA, the CDR3 is TGCGCCAGCAGCCGAGGACTAGCGGGCTACAATGAGCAGTTCTTC. It encodes CASSRGLAGYNEQFF.

This clone appeared a few times. This rearrangement joins TRBV29-1 to TRBJ2-1; D is ambiguous. The ends were cut back, 4 bases at V and 4 bases at J, with 26 bases in the middle. This CDR3 region has 18 residues. The germline gives CDR1 SQVTM, CDR2 ANQGSEA. The CDR3 region has the DNA TGCAGCGTTGGCCCAGACGTCACAGACTCCCTCCCATACAATGAGCAGTTCTTC. This gives the protein CSVGPDVTDSLPYNEQFF.

CDR3 sequence (DNA): TGCAGCGTCCCTTTGCCAGATACGCAGTATTTT. As protein: CSVPLPDTQYF. The chain employs TRBV29-1 and TRBJ2-3; no definite D call. The CDR3 is 11 residues long. The V gene's germline CDR1 is SQVTM and CDR2 ANQGSEA. Trimming took off 6 bases at V and 4 bases at J, with 8 bases between the two ends.

V and J are TRBV7-9 and TRBJ2-3; 13 nucleotides align to TRBD2. Germline assignment: CDR1 SEHNR and CDR2 FQNEAQ (reference sequence). The junction had 8 bases not matched to a gene; V was cut back by 2 bases and J by 3 bases. This CDR3 region has 18 residues. CDR3 in DNA: TGTGCCAGCAGCTTACCCATGACTAGCGGGGGGCAGACAGATACGCAGTATTTT. Translating it yields CASSLPMTSGGQTDTQYF.

The genes are TRBV5-1 and TRBJ2-3, with 8 positions matching TRBD2. This CDR3 has 14 amino acids. Germline loops: CDR1 SGHRS, CDR2 YFSETQ. The ends lost 5 bases at V and 4 bases at J; junction bases unmatched: 6. The CDR3 DNA is TGCGCCAGCAGTGGTGCGGGGGGTGCAGATACGCAGTATTTT. It translates to CASSGAGGADTQYF.

The chain employs TRBV7-9 and TRBJ2-1, with TRBD1 as a possible D gene (6 bases). Trimming took 6 bases from V and 1 from J, leaving 16 bases between them. Germline V gene data show CDR1 as SEHNR and CDR2 as FQNEAQ (reference sequence). This CDR3 is built from 16 residues. The CDR3 sequence: CASSKRGSQSYNEQFF. CDR3 in DNA: TGTGCCAGCAGTAAAAGGGGGTCTCAGTCCTACAATGAGCAGTTCTTC. Full variable domain (missing parts from reference TRBV7-9 and TRBJ2-1): DTGVSQNPRHKITKRGQNVTFRCDPISEHNRLYWYRQTLGQGPEFLTYFQNEAQLEKSRLLSDRFSAERPKGSFSTLEIQRTEQGDSAMYLCASSKRGSQSYNEQFFGPGTRLTVL.

This clone was observed a few times. CDR3 in amino acids: CASSVGTPPPYEQYF. The CDR3 coding sequence is TGTGCCAGCAGCGTAGGGACTCCTCCTCCATACGAGCAGTACTTC. The genes are TRBV9 and TRBJ2-7; maybe TRBD2 (5 bases). CDR1 is SGDLS, CDR2 YYNGEE, per germline. The CDR3 sequence is 15 residues long. Trimming took 0 bases from V and 4 from J, leaving 14 bases between them.

V gene TRBV19 combines with J gene TRBJ2-1; 8 bases line up with TRBD1. The CDR3 consists of 13 residues. Per germline, CDR1 LNHDA and CDR2 SQIVND (reference sequence). V lost 8 bases and J lost 6; bases outside the gene matches: 6. CDR3 sequence: CASGQGLGNEQFF. The CDR3 nucleotides are TGTGCCAGTGGACAGGGTTTAGGCAATGAGCAGTTCTTC.

V and J are TRBV9 and TRBJ2-6; D is ambiguous. The CDR3 is 14 residues long. The germline V and J ends were trimmed by 0 bases and 1 base, with 2 bases remaining between them. Looked up from germline, CDR1 is SGDLS and CDR2 is YYNGEE. The CDR3 coding sequence is TGTGCCAGCAGCGTAGTGTCTGGGGCCAACGTCCTGACTTTC. Its translation is CASSVVSGANVLTF.